Listed below are T cell receptor beta chains from one sample, sequenced in a study of identical twins. TCRdb re-derived calls from the 5' RACE reads in MiXCR, one entry per CDR3 protein. The sample holds 500,000 to 650,000 distinct CDR3 sequences, 20% to 25% seen once. The sample also formed part of further work on yellow fever vaccine responses in identical twins.

Source material: CD4+ T cells sorted from blood. The receptors were sampled from a woman aged 18 to 35 in good health. CDR3s include the opening cysteine and the closing phenylalanine or tryptophan. A D gene is named only where the DNA matches it firmly. Clone size appears in some rows only: once, few, many, or a class for an expanded clone.

12	TRBV12-5	-	TRBJ2-7	-	CASGLVGYEQYF	TGTGCTAGTGGTTTGGTAGGTTACGAGCAGTACTTC
16	TRBV6-1	TRBD1	TRBJ1-5	-	CASSGGTGPGVAPQHF	TGTGCCAGCAGTGGGGGGACAGGGCCGGGGGTAGCGCCCCAGCATTTT
16	TRBV20-1	-	TRBJ2-5	few	CSARDPGKGVVETQYF	TGCAGTGCTAGAGATCCGGGGAAAGGGGTTGTCGAGACCCAGTACTTC
15	TRBV7-2	-	TRBJ2-3	-	CASSLGPGRTDTQYF	TGTGCCAGCAGCTTAGGCCCGGGGCGCACAGATACGCAGTATTTT
15	TRBV7-3	-	TRBJ2-2	few	CASSMARIATGELFF	TGTGCCAGCAGCATGGCCCGGATAGCCACCGGGGAGCTGTTTTTT
14	TRBV3-1	-	TRBJ2-1	few	CASKGGGSYNEQFF	TGTGCCAGCAAGGGAGGAGGCTCCTACAATGAGCAGTTCTTC
12	TRBV6-5	-	TRBJ1-1	many	CASSAVNTEAFF	TGTGCCAGCAGCGCAGTAAACACTGAAGCTTTCTTT
16	TRBV19	TRBD1	TRBJ2-3	few	CASNPQGPRSTDTQYF	TGTGCCAGTAACCCACAGGGGCCGCGTAGCACAGATACGCAGTATTTT
15	TRBV5-6	-	TRBJ2-2	-	CASSRMVGSTGELFF	TGTGCCAGCAGCCGGATGGTGGGTAGCACCGGGGAGCTGTTTTTT
16	TRBV5-1	TRBD2	TRBJ2-1	-	CASSQTGTSGYNEQFF	TGCGCCAGCAGCCAGACCGGGACTAGCGGTTACAATGAGCAGTTCTTC
15	TRBV20-1	TRBD1	TRBJ2-5	few	CSARNKGASQETQYF	TGCAGTGCTAGAAATAAGGGGGCGAGCCAAGAGACCCAGTACTTC
15	TRBV2	TRBD2	TRBJ2-5	-	CASSRGGLASRTQYF	TGTGCCAGCAGTAGAGGGGGACTAGCGAGTCGGACCCAGTACTTC
18	TRBV4-2	-	TRBJ2-5	few	CASSQDWASAFYQETQYF	TGTGCCAGCAGCCAAGACTGGGCTAGCGCTTTTTACCAAGAGACCCAGTACTTC
15	TRBV29-1	-	TRBJ1-1	-	CSAVREGGLAVEAFF	TGCAGCGCCGTAAGGGAGGGGGGCCTCGCGGTTGAAGCTTTCTTT
17	TRBV7-7	TRBD2	TRBJ2-2	few	CASSPLAGGINTGELFF	TGTGCCAGCAGCCCACTGGCGGGGGGAATTAACACCGGGGAGCTGTTTTTT
13	TRBV27	-	TRBJ2-2	-	CASSPNRDGELFF	TGTGCCAGCAGTCCTAACAGGGACGGGGAGCTGTTTTTT
16	TRBV11-2	TRBD2	TRBJ2-2	-	CASSSWTSGSPGELFF	TGTGCCAGCAGCTCTTGGACTAGCGGGAGTCCCGGGGAGCTGTTTTTT
13	TRBV6-5	-	TRBJ1-1	few	CASSYGMNTEAFF	TGTGCCAGCAGTTACGGCATGAACACTGAAGCTTTCTTT
14	TRBV3-1	-	TRBJ1-2	few	CASSQGVYLYGYTF	TGTGCCAGCAGCCAAGGCGTCTACCTCTATGGCTACACCTTC
14	TRBV20-1	TRBD2	TRBJ2-7	-	CSARDASGSYEQYF	TGCAGTGCTAGAGATGCTAGCGGGAGCTACGAGCAGTACTTC
14	TRBV5-1	-	TRBJ2-7	few	CASSLAGDPYEQYF	TGCGCCAGCAGCTTGGCAGGAGACCCCTACGAGCAGTACTTC
16	TRBV5-1	-	TRBJ2-5	-	CASGETTGTVRETQYF	TGCGCCAGCGGCGAAACAACAGGGACGGTTCGAGAGACCCAGTACTTC
15	TRBV28	TRBD2	TRBJ2-7	-	CASRKSSGSSYEQYF	TGTGCCAGCAGGAAGAGTAGCGGGAGCTCCTACGAGCAGTACTTC
12	TRBV6-5	TRBD1	TRBJ2-5	-	CASRTGSETQYF	TGTGCCAGCAGGACAGGGTCAGAGACCCAGTACTTC
16	TRBV27	TRBD1	TRBJ2-1	few	CASSPTGTVTYNEQFF	TGTGCCAGCAGTCCAACCGGGACAGTAACCTACAATGAGCAGTTCTTC
15	TRBV5-1	-	TRBJ1-1	few	CASSPGWEGTTEAFF	TGCGCCAGCAGCCCTGGGTGGGAGGGGACCACTGAAGCTTTCTTT
16	TRBV7-8	TRBD2	TRBJ2-1	few	CASSSRRLAGVHEQFF	TGTGCCAGCAGCTCCCGGCGGCTAGCGGGAGTGCATGAGCAGTTCTTC
16	TRBV12-3/TRBV12-4	TRBD2	TRBJ2-3	-	CASTVQLAGGADTQYF	TGTGCCAGCACCGTTCAACTAGCGGGAGGAGCAGATACGCAGTATTTT
13	TRBV14	-	TRBJ1-1	many	CASSPSLNTEAFF	TGTGCCAGCAGCCCCTCCCTGAACACTGAAGCTTTCTTT
15	TRBV28	-	TRBJ2-5	many	CASSTQGSGQETQYF	TGTGCCAGCAGTACCCAGGGGAGTGGGCAAGAGACCCAGTACTTC
13	TRBV28	-	TRBJ2-5	few	CASSLYVGETQYF	TGTGCCAGCAGTTTATACGTGGGCGAGACCCAGTACTTC
18	TRBV6-1	-	TRBJ2-6	-	CASSAPGLELTGANVLTF	TGTGCCAGCAGTGCGCCAGGCCTAGAACTAACTGGGGCCAACGTCCTGACTTTC
14	TRBV20-1	TRBD2	TRBJ2-1	-	CSAPLAGSVLEQFF	TGCAGTGCTCCCCTAGCGGGGTCGGTCTTGGAGCAGTTCTTC
14	TRBV7-9	-	TRBJ2-1	-	CASSYTRAAGEQFF	TGTGCCAGCAGCTATACCCGGGCTGCCGGCGAGCAGTTCTTC
16	TRBV6-1	TRBD2	TRBJ2-5	-	CASRPRTSGSVETQYF	TGTGCCAGCAGACCTAGGACTAGCGGGAGTGTAGAGACCCAGTACTTC
15	TRBV20-1	-	TRBJ2-5	-	CSAGGRGAAQETQYF	TGCAGTGCTGGGGGGCGCGGGGCTGCCCAAGAGACCCAGTACTTC
14	TRBV10-3	TRBD1	TRBJ1-1	-	CAIRGTGVNTEAFF	TGTGCCATCAGAGGGACAGGGGTGAACACTGAAGCTTTCTTT
17	TRBV5-1	TRBD2	TRBJ2-5	many	CASSLALSSGSQETQYF	TGCGCCAGCAGCTTGGCCTTATCTAGCGGGAGCCAAGAGACCCAGTACTTC
12	TRBV15	-	TRBJ2-3	few	CATTWTTDTQYF	TGTGCCACCACCTGGACCACAGATACGCAGTATTTT
14	TRBV6-1	TRBD2	TRBJ2-2	few	CASIRAGYTGELFF	TGTGCCAGCATCCGAGCGGGATACACCGGGGAGCTGTTTTTT
17	TRBV2	TRBD1	TRBJ2-6	-	CASSESRGRSGANVLTF	TGTGCCAGCAGTGAATCCAGGGGGCGTTCTGGGGCCAACGTCCTGACTTTC
14	TRBV28	-	TRBJ1-5	few	CASSSVGAGQPQHF	TGTGCCAGCAGCTCAGTAGGGGCTGGTCAGCCCCAGCATTTT
15	TRBV6-1	-	TRBJ1-5	few	CASRPRVLGNQPQHF	TGTGCCAGCAGGCCAAGGGTTCTGGGCAATCAGCCCCAGCATTTT
16	TRBV3-1	TRBD2	TRBJ2-3	-	CASSVLGGGATDTQYF	TGTGCCAGCAGCGTACTCGGGGGGGGAGCTACAGATACGCAGTATTTT
14	TRBV5-1	TRBD1	TRBJ2-1	few	CASSLGDRVHEQFF	TGCGCCAGCAGCTTGGGCGACAGGGTGCATGAGCAGTTCTTC